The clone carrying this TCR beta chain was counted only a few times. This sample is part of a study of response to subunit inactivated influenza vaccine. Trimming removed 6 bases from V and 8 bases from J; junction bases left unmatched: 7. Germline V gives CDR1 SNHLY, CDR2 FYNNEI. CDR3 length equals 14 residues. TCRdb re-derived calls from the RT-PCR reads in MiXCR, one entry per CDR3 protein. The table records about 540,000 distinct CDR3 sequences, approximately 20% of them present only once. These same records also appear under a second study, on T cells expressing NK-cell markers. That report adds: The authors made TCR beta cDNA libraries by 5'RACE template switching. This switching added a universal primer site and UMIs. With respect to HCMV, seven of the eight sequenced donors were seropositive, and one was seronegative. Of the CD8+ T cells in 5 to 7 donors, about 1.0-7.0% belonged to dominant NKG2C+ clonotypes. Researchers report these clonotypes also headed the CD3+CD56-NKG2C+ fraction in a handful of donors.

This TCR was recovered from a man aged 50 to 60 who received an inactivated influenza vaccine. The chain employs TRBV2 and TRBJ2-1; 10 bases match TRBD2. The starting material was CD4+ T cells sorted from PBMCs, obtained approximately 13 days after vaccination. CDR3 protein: CASRGWTSGDEQFF. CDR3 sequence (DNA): TGTGCCAGCAGGGGGTGGACTAGCGGCGATGAGCAGTTCTTC. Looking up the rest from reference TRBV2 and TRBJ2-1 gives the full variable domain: EPEVTQTPSHQVTQMGQEVILRCVPISNHLYFYWYRQILGQKVEFLVSFYNNEISEKSEIFDDQFSVERPDGSNFTLKIRSTKLEDSAMYFCASRGWTSGDEQFFGPGTRLTVL.